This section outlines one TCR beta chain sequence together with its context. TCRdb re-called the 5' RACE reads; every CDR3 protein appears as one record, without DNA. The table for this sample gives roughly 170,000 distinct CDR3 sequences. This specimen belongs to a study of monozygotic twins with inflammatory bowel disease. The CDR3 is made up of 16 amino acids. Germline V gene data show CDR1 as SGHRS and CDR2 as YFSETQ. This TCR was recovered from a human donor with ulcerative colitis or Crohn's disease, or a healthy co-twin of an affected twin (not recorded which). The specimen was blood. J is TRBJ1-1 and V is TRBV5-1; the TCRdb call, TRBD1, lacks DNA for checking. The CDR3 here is CASSLQVGVKDTEAFF.